This note documents a single TCR beta chain sequence. This specimen belongs to a study of neoadjuvant anti-PD-1 for oral cavity cancer. The length of the CDR3 is 10 residues. The germline CDR1 and CDR2 sequences are WSHSY and SAAADI. Trimming took off 8 bases at V and 7 bases at J, with 9 bases between the two ends. The sample's time point: after neoadjuvant nivolumab, at surgical resection. The patients had HPV-negative, locally advanced oral cavity squamous cell carcinoma. Most PBMC samples had 480 ng input DNA in six replicates. Only in-frame clones appear in the TCRdb table, and some are missing; sequencing was by immunoSEQ multiplex PCR. The sample contains about 14,000 clones, 75% of which appear only once.

This material consisted of PBMCs, taken after nivolumab (anti-PD-1) treatment. The chain recombines TRBV10-2 with TRBJ2-7; possibly TRBD2 for D (5 bases). The TCR sequence derives from a person aged 40 to 85 with oral cavity squamous cell carcinoma. The CDR3 loop reads CASGSGEQYF. CDR3 nucleotide sequence: TGCGCCAGCGGTTCGGGAGAGCAGTACTTC.